This record looks at one T cell receptor (beta chain) sequence and its context. Its target is not known. Unique molecular identifiers were present in the TCR beta cDNA libraries. It was from about 1 to 10 million T cells that some 500,000 cDNA molecules came. TCRdb itself ran the PCR reads through MiXCR, one entry per CDR3 protein. The data contain approximately 250,000 distinct CDR3 sequences, just over 35% of them seen just once; the ten biggest clones take up 4% to 6%. These data come from a study of post-analysis software for immune sequencing data. Study overall: Courses of disease covered relapsing-remitting, secondary progressive and progressive-relapsing multiple sclerosis. Study-level points and caveats: Same-batch samples co-clustered strongly by F measure. Elevated frequency relative to controls characterized four or five TRBV segments in patients, TRBV5-6, TRBV5-1 and TRBV20-1 among them. Significantly decreased normalized Chao1 diversity was recorded for multiple sclerosis patients relative to controls.

V was clipped by 8 bases and J by 0 bases; unmatched bases: 4. The CDR3 totals 13 residues. Germline lookup yields CDR1 MNHEY and CDR2 SVGEGT. This clonotype was sampled from a girl aged 10-17 years with multiple sclerosis. The rearrangement links TRBV6-2 or TRBV6-3 to TRBJ2-7, with 7 positions matching TRBD1. The sequenced material came from blood. The CDR3 loop is CASEGASSYEQYF. The CDR3 DNA follows: TGTGCCAGCGAGGGGGCGAGCTCCTACGAGCAGTACTTC.